Below are 8 T cell receptor beta chains sequenced from a single sample in a study of spatial heterogeneity in lung cancer. The sample's time point: blood at routine non-recurrence follow-up after resection. From tumor, nontumor lung or frozen PBMC, whole RNA was taken unsorted for sequencing. Each CDR3 protein gets one entry after TCRdb re-called the 5' RACE reads with MiXCR. The sample shows roughly 120,000 distinct CDR3 sequences, 9% to 15% of them seen only once. The sample was PBMCs, taken at follow-up. Receptors were obtained from a male donor with early-stage non-small cell lung cancer.

This clonotype occurred a few times. The V gene is TRBV7-7, the J gene TRBJ2-1, with D uncertain. CDR1 and CDR2 (germline): SSHAT, FNYEAQ (reference sequence). The CDR3 spans 16 residues. The V end was cut by 5 bases, the J end by 0 bases, with 14 bases between. CDR3 coding DNA: TGTGCCAGCAGCGCCCTCAGTGGCCACTCCTACAATGAGCAGTTCTTC. Amino acids: CASSALSGHSYNEQFF. Based on the CDR3 plus reference TRBV7-7 and TRBJ2-1, the full variable domain is GAGVSQSPRYKVTKRGQDVTLRCDPISSHATLYWYQQALGQGPEFLTYFNYEAQPDKSGLPSDRFSAERPEGSISTLTIQRTEQRDSAMYRCASSALSGHSYNEQFFGPGTRLTVL.

This clonotype was found a few times. V usage is TRBV4-3 and J usage is TRBJ1-6, with a possible D match to TRBD1 (5 bases). Trimming cost V 1 base and J 7 bases, with 11 bases left between them. The germline V gene has CDR1 LGHNA and CDR2 YSLEER. The CDR3 has 15 amino acids. The CDR3 sequence is CASSQARDQNSPLHF. CDR3 nucleotide sequence: TGCGCCAGCAGCCAAGCCAGGGACCAAAATTCACCCCTCCACTTT.

This clonotype was seen at least ten times. The chain employs TRBV7-8 and TRBJ2-3; 7 bases match TRBD1. There are 18 residues in the CDR3. The V gene end was trimmed by 4 bases and the J gene end by 0 bases; junction bases not matched to a gene: 13. Per germline, CDR1 SGHVS and CDR2 FQNEAQ. The CDR3 here is CASSYSGQIITSTDTQYF. The CDR3 DNA is TGTGCCAGCAGCTACTCGGGACAGATAATTACTAGCACAGATACGCAGTATTTT.

The J gene is TRBJ2-3, the V gene TRBV19; D call uncertain. CDR1 is LNHDA and CDR2 is SQIVND in the germline V gene (reference sequence). The CDR3 spans 13 residues. V was clipped by 10 bases and J by 1 base, with 12 bases between them. CDR3 sequence: CATASTRTDTQYF. The CDR3 DNA reads TGTGCCACCGCCAGTACTCGCACAGATACGCAGTATTTT.

This clonotype was picked up many times. The genes are TRBV11-2 and TRBJ2-1, with TRBD1 identical over 7 bases. This CDR3 region has 14 residues. CDR1 is SGHAT and CDR2 is FQNNGV in the germline V gene. The V segment lost 5 bases and the J segment 2 bases; nucleotides outside the gene matches: 3. The DNA of the CDR3 is TGTGCCAGCAGCCCCGGGACAGCCTACAATGAGCAGTTCTTC. Protein product: CASSPGTAYNEQFF.

V usage is TRBV7-9 and J usage is TRBJ1-2; no definite D call. The CDR3 sequence is 16 residues long. Germline CDR1 is SEHNR and CDR2 is FQNEAQ (reference sequence). V was cut by 6 bases and J by 4 bases, with 21 bases left in between. The CDR3 is CASSSSPSQTRYGYTF. In nucleotides, the CDR3 is TGTGCCAGCAGTTCCTCCCCCTCGCAGACCCGCTATGGCTACACCTTC.

Points on this clonotype: A read error may explain this, as a much larger clone is one base away. The J gene is TRBJ2-7, the V gene TRBV20-1, with TRBD2 matching 11 bases. The germline V gene has CDR1 DFQATT and CDR2 SNEGSKA (reference sequence). This CDR3 spans 13 amino acids. The CDR3 nucleotides are TGCAGTGCTAGAGACCTAGCGGGGGGCGAGCATTACTTC. This gives the protein CSARDLAGGEHYF.

The chain employs TRBV5-4 and TRBJ1-6; 7 bases map to TRBD1. The V gene's germline CDR1 is SGHNT and CDR2 YYREEE (reference sequence). The CDR3 loop spans 16 amino acids. The V gene end was trimmed by 2 bases and the J gene end by 7 bases; junction bases not matched to a gene: 9. The CDR3, as DNA: TGTGCCAGCAGCTTCGGAGGGGGCCAAAAGAATTCACCCCTCCACTTT. It yields the protein CASSFGGGQKNSPLHF.